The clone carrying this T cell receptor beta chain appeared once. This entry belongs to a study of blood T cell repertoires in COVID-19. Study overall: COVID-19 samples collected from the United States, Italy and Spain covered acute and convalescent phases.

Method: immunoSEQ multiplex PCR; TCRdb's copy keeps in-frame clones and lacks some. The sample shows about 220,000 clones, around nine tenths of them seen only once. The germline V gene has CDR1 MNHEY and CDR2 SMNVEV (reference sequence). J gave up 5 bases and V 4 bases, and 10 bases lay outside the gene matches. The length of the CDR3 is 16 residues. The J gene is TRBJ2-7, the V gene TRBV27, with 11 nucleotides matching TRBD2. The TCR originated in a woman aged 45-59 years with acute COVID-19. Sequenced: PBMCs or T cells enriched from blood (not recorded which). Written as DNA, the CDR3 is TGTGCCAGCAGTTATTGGGTGGCTAGCGGGAGGAACGAGCAGTACTTC. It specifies CASSYWVASGRNEQYF.